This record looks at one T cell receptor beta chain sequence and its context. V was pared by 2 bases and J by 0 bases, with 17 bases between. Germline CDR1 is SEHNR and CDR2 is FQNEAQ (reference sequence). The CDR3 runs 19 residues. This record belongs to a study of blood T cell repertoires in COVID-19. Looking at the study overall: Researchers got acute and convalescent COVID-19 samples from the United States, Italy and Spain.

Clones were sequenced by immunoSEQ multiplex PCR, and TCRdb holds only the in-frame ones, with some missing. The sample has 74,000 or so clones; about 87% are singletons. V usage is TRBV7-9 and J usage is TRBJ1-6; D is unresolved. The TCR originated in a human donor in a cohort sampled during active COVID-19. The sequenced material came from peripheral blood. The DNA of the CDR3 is TGTGCCAGCAGCTTAATTTATGGGCTTATGAGCTCCTATAATTCACCCCTCCACTTT. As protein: CASSLIYGLMSSYNSPLHF.